This is a list of T cell receptor beta chains from one sample in a study of blood T cell repertoires in COVID-19. This table comes from immunoSEQ multiplex PCR, and its TCRdb copy is limited to in-frame clones, with some not included. The sample lists under 200,000 clones, approximately 87% occurring once. Sequencing used peripheral blood. The receptors stem from a man younger than 35 with active or convalescent COVID-19. The CDR3 runs from the conserved cysteine through the conserved F or W. D genes are given only for firm matches. Clone size is shown for a subset of rows, as once, few, many or a class of expanded clone.

CDR3aa	CDR3nt	abundance	d_gene	j_gene	v_gene
CAISSSPQGYGYTF	TGTGCCATCAGTTCTTCGCCTCAGGGCTATGGCTACACCTTC	NA	NA	TRBJ1-2	TRBV10-3
CASSSTKTDPNEQYF	TGTGCCAGCAGTTCTACCAAGACTGACCCTAACGAGCAGTACTTC	NA	NA	TRBJ2-7	TRBV6-6
CASSLVNLNTEAFF	TGTGCCAGCAGCTTAGTAAACTTGAACACTGAAGCTTTCTTT	NA	NA	TRBJ1-1	TRBV7-9
CASRWEINYGYTF	TGTGCCAGCCGGTGGGAGATTAACTATGGCTACACCTTC	once	NA	TRBJ1-2	TRBV2
CATSRTRTGNNQPQHF	TGTGCCACCAGCAGAACTCGGACAGGGAACAATCAGCCCCAGCATTTT	NA	TRBD1	TRBJ1-5	TRBV15
CASSSGLSNYGYTF	TGCGCCAGCAGTTCCGGACTCTCGAACTATGGCTACACCTTC	NA	NA	TRBJ1-2	TRBV5-1
CASSVSLLAAGTDTQYF	TGTGCCAGCAGCGTAAGTCTCCTAGCGGCGGGCACAGATACGCAGTATTTT	NA	TRBD2	TRBJ2-3	TRBV9
CASYLGGSGNEQFF	TGTGCCAGCTACCTCGGGGGTAGCGGCAATGAGCAGTTCTTC	NA	NA	TRBJ2-1	TRBV6-5
CASRFGDRTREKLFF	TGTGCCAGCAGGTTTGGGGACAGGACTCGTGAAAAACTGTTTTTT	few	TRBD1	TRBJ1-4	TRBV6-5
CASSYAGTGAKDEQFF	TGTGCCAGCAGCTACGCCGGGACAGGGGCGAAGGATGAGCAGTTCTTC	NA	TRBD1	TRBJ2-1	TRBV4-2
CASSQIGESTGELFF	TGTGCCAGCAGCCAAATCGGGGAGAGCACCGGGGAGCTGTTTTTT	NA	NA	TRBJ2-2	TRBV3-1/TRBV3-2
CASRGQGSYNEQFF	TGTGCCAGCAGGGGACAGGGCTCCTACAATGAGCAGTTCTTC	once	TRBD1	TRBJ2-1	TRBV6-5
CASRGAEISYNEQFF	TGTGCCAGCAGGGGGGCCGAAATCTCCTACAATGAGCAGTTCTTC	NA	NA	TRBJ2-1	TRBV9
CASSLEKLSYNSPLHF	TGTGCCAGCAGCTTAGAAAAACTCTCCTATAATTCACCCCTCCACTTT	NA	NA	TRBJ1-6	TRBV7-2
CASSPRGTGVYEQYF	TGCGCCAGCAGCCCTAGGGGGACAGGGGTCTACGAGCAGTACTTC	NA	TRBD1	TRBJ2-7	TRBV5-1
CASSFGAGQGRAEAFF	TGTGCCAGCAGTTTCGGTGCTGGGCAGGGGAGGGCTGAAGCTTTCTTT	NA	NA	TRBJ1-1	TRBV27
CASSLTQGSGYTF	TGTGCCAGCAGTTTAACCCAGGGCTCGGGCTACACCTTC	NA	NA	TRBJ1-2	TRBV28
CASTEEGAVGTEAFF	TGTGCCAGCACCGAAGAGGGGGCGGTGGGCACTGAAGCTTTCTTT	NA	TRBD1	TRBJ1-1	TRBV11-2
CASSTRAGGGETQYF	TGTGCCAGCAGTACAAGAGCGGGAGGTGGGGAGACCCAGTACTTC	once	TRBD2	TRBJ2-5	TRBV5-4
CASSPPSGGVSEQFF	TGTGCCAGCTCACCACCATCAGGGGGTGTTAGTGAGCAGTTCTTC	NA	TRBD1	TRBJ2-1	TRBV18
CASSSGSGQDYTEAFF	TGTGCCAGCAGCTCGGGATCGGGACAGGACTACACTGAAGCTTTCTTT	NA	TRBD1	TRBJ1-1	TRBV7-2
CASSSRAPNEQYF	TGTGCCAGCAGTTCCAGGGCGCCAAACGAGCAGTACTTC	NA	NA	TRBJ2-7	TRBV12-3/TRBV12-4
CASSQGFMNTEAFF	TGTGCCAGCAGCCAGGGATTCATGAACACTGAAGCTTTCTTT	few	NA	TRBJ1-1	TRBV9
CAWRQNDGYGYTF	TGTGCCTGGCGACAGAATGACGGCTATGGCTACACCTTC	few	NA	TRBJ1-2	TRBV30
CASSLDRFEAFF	TGCGCCAGCAGCTTGGACAGATTTGAAGCTTTCTTT	NA	NA	TRBJ1-1	TRBV5-1
CASSYSIVMNTEAFF	TGTGCCAGCAGTTACTCGATAGTAATGAACACTGAAGCTTTCTTT	NA	NA	TRBJ1-1	TRBV6-5
CASSLRQGLISYGYTF	TGTGCCAGCAGTCTCAGACAGGGCTTGATTAGCTATGGCTACACCTTC	NA	TRBD1	TRBJ1-2	TRBV28
CASSPLDSYQPQHF	TGTGCCAGCTCACCACTAGACAGTTATCAGCCCCAGCATTTT	NA	NA	TRBJ1-5	TRBV18
CASRRDSSSYEQYF	TGTGCCAGCAGGAGGGACAGCAGCTCCTACGAGCAGTACTTC	NA	TRBD1	TRBJ2-7	TRBV5-4
CASSPGDWAKNIQYF	TGTGCCAGCAGTCCAGGGGATTGGGCCAAAAACATTCAGTACTTC	once	NA	TRBJ2-4	TRBV27
CASSYSAGNYGYTF	TGTGCCAGCAGTTACTCGGCAGGCAACTATGGCTACACCTTC	NA	NA	TRBJ1-2	TRBV6-6
CASSLGPLQSSGANVLTF	TGCGCCAGCAGCTTGGGCCCCCTACAGAGCTCTGGGGCCAACGTCCTGACTTTC	NA	NA	TRBJ2-6	TRBV5-1
CASKPRAYEQYF	TGTGCCAGCAAGCCTAGAGCCTACGAGCAGTACTTC	NA	NA	TRBJ2-7	TRBV2
CASRKGGGVKPQHF	TGTGCCAGCAGGAAAGGTGGAGGGGTCAAGCCCCAGCATTTT	NA	NA	TRBJ1-5	TRBV28
CASSPQLGHIYEQYF	TGTGCCAGCAGCCCGCAGTTGGGACACATCTACGAGCAGTACTTC	NA	NA	TRBJ2-7	TRBV11-3
CASSPGTGHNYGYTF	TGTGCCAGTTCCCCCGGGACGGGACATAACTATGGCTACACCTTC	few	NA	TRBJ1-2	TRBV27
CATSDTGTSGTYEQYF	TGTGCCACCAGTGACACCGGGACTAGCGGGACCTACGAGCAGTACTTC	NA	TRBD2	TRBJ2-7	TRBV24-1
CASSSLGGDETQYF	TGTGCCAGCAGCTCCCTCGGGGGGGACGAGACCCAGTACTTC	NA	TRBD2	TRBJ2-5	TRBV28
CASSSSPTGGRSPLHF	TGTGCCAGCAGCTCCTCCCCTACAGGGGGGCGGTCACCCCTCCACTTT	NA	TRBD1	TRBJ1-6	TRBV2
CASTRRTENTEAFF	TGTGCCAGCACTAGACGGACAGAGAACACTGAAGCTTTCTTT	once	NA	TRBJ1-1	TRBV2
CASSDRRGRTEAFF	TGTGCCAGCAGTGATAGGCGAGGGAGGACTGAAGCTTTCTTT	NA	NA	TRBJ1-1	TRBV6-1
CASSIPLGLGQETQYF	TGTGCCAGTAGTATCCCACTAGGTCTGGGGCAAGAGACCCAGTACTTC	NA	NA	TRBJ2-5	TRBV19
CASSRTGTANTGELFF	TGCGCCAGCAGCAGGACCGGGACAGCGAACACCGGGGAGCTGTTTTTT	NA	TRBD1	TRBJ2-2	TRBV5-1
CSVEDRVDYGYTF	TGCAGCGTGGAGGACAGGGTGGACTATGGCTACACCTTC	NA	TRBD1	TRBJ1-2	TRBV29-1
CATGRGRTGANVLTF	TGTGCCACCGGGAGGGGGCGTACTGGGGCCAACGTCCTGACTTTC	NA	NA	TRBJ2-6	TRBV11-2
CASSGRGTTGELFF	TGTGCCAGCAGTGGCAGGGGGACGACCGGGGAGCTGTTTTTT	NA	TRBD1	TRBJ2-2	TRBV6-4
CASSYGAGGSYEQYF	TGTGCCAGCAGTTACGGGGCAGGGGGCTCCTACGAGCAGTACTTC	NA	TRBD1	TRBJ2-7	TRBV6-2/TRBV6-3
CASSSSPGQGSSPLHF	TGCGCCAGCAGCTCGTCACCGGGACAGGGGAGTTCACCCCTCCACTTT	NA	TRBD1	TRBJ1-6	TRBV5-1
CASGFGGAQYF	TGTGCTAGTGGTTTTGGTGGAGCGCAGTATTTT	NA	NA	TRBJ2-3	TRBV12-5
CASSQGQSDYNEQFF	TGCGCCAGCAGCCAGGGACAGTCAGACTACAATGAGCAGTTCTTC	NA	TRBD1	TRBJ2-1	TRBV4-3
CASSQDNRVSYGYTF	TGTGCCAGCAGCCAAGATAACAGGGTGTCCTATGGCTACACCTTC	few	NA	TRBJ1-2	TRBV4-2